A selection of T cell receptor beta chains follows, all from one sample in a study of PD-L1 blockade in urothelial cancer. The repertoire was sequenced with immunoSEQ multiplex PCR; TCRdb's copy has only in-frame clones and lacks some. This sample has just under 45,000 clones; 83% occur once, and the top ten carry around 15%. The specimen comprised PBMCs, sampled around atezolizumab (anti-PD-L1) treatment. The origin of the receptors is a man in his fifties or sixties with urothelial cancer. CDR3s include the opening cysteine and the closing phenylalanine or tryptophan. The order of the fields is V gene, clone size, D gene, J gene, CDR3 protein, CDR3 DNA. D genes are given only for firm matches. Clone size is shown for a subset of rows, as once, few, many or a class of expanded clone.

V: TRBV15
size: once
D: NA
J: TRBJ2-1
CDR3: CATSPGGGDEQFF
DNA: TGTGCCACCAGCCCTGGTGGCGGGGATGAGCAGTTCTTC

V: TRBV6-1
size: once
D: TRBD1
J: TRBJ2-5
CDR3: CASSKPKQGRETQYF
DNA: TGTGCCAGCAGCAAACCAAAACAGGGGCGAGAGACCCAGTACTTC

V: TRBV4-1
size: medium-sized
D: TRBD2
J: TRBJ2-3
CDR3: CASSLSGTSGVLGDTQYF
DNA: TGCGCCAGCAGCCTGAGCGGGACTAGCGGGGTGCTAGGAGATACGCAGTATTTT

V: TRBV18
size: NA
D: TRBD2
J: TRBJ2-4
CDR3: CATLPREGSAKNIQYF
DNA: TGTGCCACTCTCCCGAGGGAGGGCTCGGCCAAAAACATTCAGTACTTC

V: TRBV28
size: NA
D: NA
J: TRBJ2-7
CDR3: CASSSPSSFFYEQYF
DNA: TGTGCCAGCAGTTCCCCCTCTTCTTTCTTCTACGAGCAGTACTTC

V: TRBV10-1
size: NA
D: TRBD1
J: TRBJ2-7
CDR3: CASSSLETGKVDEQYF
DNA: TGCGCCAGCAGCTCCCTTGAGACAGGGAAGGTAGACGAGCAGTACTTC

V: TRBV6-1
size: NA
D: NA
J: TRBJ2-5
CDR3: CASSTERRETQYF
DNA: TGTGCCAGCAGTACGGAGCGGCGAGAGACCCAGTACTTC

V: TRBV4-1
size: NA
D: TRBD2
J: TRBJ2-1
CDR3: CASSQDIRGGYNEQFF
DNA: TGCGCCAGCAGCCAAGATATACGCGGGGGGTACAATGAGCAGTTCTTC

V: TRBV10-3
size: NA
D: NA
J: TRBJ1-6
CDR3: CAISDQGPNSPLHF
DNA: TGTGCCATCAGTGACCAGGGCCCTAATTCACCCCTCCACTTT

V: TRBV27
size: NA
D: TRBD1
J: TRBJ2-7
CDR3: CASSLSLRDSYLYEQYF
DNA: TGTGCCAGCAGTTTATCCCTCCGGGACAGTTACCTCTACGAGCAGTACTTC

V: TRBV27
size: NA
D: TRBD1
J: TRBJ1-5
CDR3: CASRRTGNDQPQHF
DNA: TGTGCCAGCAGGCGGACAGGGAACGATCAGCCCCAGCATTTT

V: TRBV10-3
size: NA
D: NA
J: TRBJ2-7
CDR3: CAISESGVFSYEQYF
DNA: TGTGCCATCAGTGAGTCCGGGGTATTCTCCTACGAGCAGTACTTC

V: TRBV27
size: NA
D: NA
J: TRBJ2-4
CDR3: CASSLAAAKNIQYF
DNA: TGTGCCAGCAGTTTAGCCGCGGCCAAAAACATTCAGTACTTC

V: TRBV5-8
size: NA
D: NA
J: TRBJ1-4
CDR3: CASSLARRESATNEKLFF
DNA: TGTGCCAGCAGCTTGGCCCGGAGAGAGAGTGCAACTAATGAAAAACTGTTTTTT